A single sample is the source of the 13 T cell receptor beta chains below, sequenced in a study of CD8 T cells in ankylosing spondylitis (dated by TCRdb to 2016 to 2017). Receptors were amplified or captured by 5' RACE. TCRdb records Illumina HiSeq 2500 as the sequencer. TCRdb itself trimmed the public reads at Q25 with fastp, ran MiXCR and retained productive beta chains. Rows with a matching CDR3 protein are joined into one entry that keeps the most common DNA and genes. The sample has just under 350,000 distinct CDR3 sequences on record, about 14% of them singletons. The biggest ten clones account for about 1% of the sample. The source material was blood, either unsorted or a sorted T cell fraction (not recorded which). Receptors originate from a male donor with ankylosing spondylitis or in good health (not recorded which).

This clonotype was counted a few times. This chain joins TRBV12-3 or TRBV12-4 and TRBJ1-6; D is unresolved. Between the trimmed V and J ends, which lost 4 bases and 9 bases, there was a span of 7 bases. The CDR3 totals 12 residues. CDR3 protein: CASSYTGSPLHF. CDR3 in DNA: TGTGCCAGCAGTTATACCGGTTCACCCCTCCACTTT.

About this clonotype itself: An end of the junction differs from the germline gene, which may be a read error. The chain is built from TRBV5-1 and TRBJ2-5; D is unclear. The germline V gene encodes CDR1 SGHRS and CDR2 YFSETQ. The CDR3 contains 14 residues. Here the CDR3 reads CASSPTGGQETQYF. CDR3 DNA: TGTGCCAGCAGTCCGACTGGCGGACAAGAGACCCAGTACTTC.

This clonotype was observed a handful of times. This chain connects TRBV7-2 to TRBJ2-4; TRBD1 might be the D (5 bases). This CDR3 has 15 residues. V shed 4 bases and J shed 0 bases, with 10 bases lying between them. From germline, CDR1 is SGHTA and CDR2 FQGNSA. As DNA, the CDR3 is TGTGCCAGCAGCTATACAGGAACAGCCAAAAACATTCAGTACTTC. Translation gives CASSYTGTAKNIQYF.

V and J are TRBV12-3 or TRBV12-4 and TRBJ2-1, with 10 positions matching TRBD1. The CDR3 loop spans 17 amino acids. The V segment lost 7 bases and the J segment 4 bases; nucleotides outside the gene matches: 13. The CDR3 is CASTLMTGGRSYNEQFF. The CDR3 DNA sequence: TGTGCCAGCACCCTGATGACAGGGGGCAGGTCATACAATGAGCAGTTCTTC.

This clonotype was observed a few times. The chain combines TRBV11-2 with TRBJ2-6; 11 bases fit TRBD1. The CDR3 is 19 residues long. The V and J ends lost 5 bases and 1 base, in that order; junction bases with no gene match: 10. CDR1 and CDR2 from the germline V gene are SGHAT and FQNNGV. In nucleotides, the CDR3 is TGTGCCAGCAGCCCCACTTTTGGACAGGGGGCTTCTGGGGCCAACGTCCTGACTTTC. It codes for CASSPTFGQGASGANVLTF.

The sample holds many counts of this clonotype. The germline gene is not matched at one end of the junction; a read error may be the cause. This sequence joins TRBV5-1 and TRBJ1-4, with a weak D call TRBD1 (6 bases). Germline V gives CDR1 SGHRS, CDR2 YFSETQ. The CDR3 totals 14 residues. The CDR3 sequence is CASSFGGANEKLFF. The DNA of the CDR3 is TGTGCCAGCAGCTTCGGGGGGGCGAATGAAAAACTGTTTTTT.

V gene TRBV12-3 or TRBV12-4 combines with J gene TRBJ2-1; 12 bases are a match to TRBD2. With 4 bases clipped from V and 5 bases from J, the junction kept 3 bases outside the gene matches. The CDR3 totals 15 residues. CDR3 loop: CASSSWTSGDNEQFF. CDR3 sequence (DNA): TGTGCCAGCAGTTCCTGGACTAGCGGGGACAATGAGCAGTTCTTC.

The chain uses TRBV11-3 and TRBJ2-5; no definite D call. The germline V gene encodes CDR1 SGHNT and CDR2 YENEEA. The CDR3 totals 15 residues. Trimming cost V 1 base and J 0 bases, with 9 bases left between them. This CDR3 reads CASSLGQTDQETQYF. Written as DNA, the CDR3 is TGTGCCAGCAGCTTAGGTCAAACGGACCAAGAGACCCAGTACTTC. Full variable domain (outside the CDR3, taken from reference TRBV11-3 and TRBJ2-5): EAGVVQSPRYKIIEKKQPVAFWCNPISGHNTLYWYLQNLGQGPELLIRYENEEAVDDSQLPKDRFSAERLKGVDSTLKIQPAELGDSAVYLCASSLGQTDQETQYFGPGTRLLVL.

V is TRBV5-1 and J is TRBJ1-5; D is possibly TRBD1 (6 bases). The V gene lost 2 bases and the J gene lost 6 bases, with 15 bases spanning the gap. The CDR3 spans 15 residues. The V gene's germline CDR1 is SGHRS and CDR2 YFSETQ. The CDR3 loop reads CASSFDGGPTQPQHF. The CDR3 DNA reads TGCGCCAGCAGCTTCGATGGGGGGCCCACTCAGCCCCAGCATTTT.

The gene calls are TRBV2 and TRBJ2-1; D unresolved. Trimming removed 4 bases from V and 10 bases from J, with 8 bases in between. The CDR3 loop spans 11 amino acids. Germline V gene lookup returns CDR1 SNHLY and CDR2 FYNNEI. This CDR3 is CASSGPGEQFF. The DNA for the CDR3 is TGTGCCAGCAGTGGACCAGGAGAGCAGTTCTTC.

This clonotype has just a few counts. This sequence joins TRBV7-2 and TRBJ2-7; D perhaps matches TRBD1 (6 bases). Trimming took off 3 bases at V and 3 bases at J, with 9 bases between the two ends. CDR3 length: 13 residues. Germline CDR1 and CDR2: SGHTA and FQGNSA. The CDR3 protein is CASSFTGFYEQYF. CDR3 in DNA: TGTGCCAGCAGCTTTACAGGGTTCTACGAGCAGTACTTC.

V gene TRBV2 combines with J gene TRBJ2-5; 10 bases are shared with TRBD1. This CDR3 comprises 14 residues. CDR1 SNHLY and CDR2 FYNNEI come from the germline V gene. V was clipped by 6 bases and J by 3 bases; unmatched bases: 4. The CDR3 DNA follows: TGTGCCAGCAGGCCCGGGACAGGGGAAGAGACCCAGTACTTC. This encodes CASRPGTGEETQYF.

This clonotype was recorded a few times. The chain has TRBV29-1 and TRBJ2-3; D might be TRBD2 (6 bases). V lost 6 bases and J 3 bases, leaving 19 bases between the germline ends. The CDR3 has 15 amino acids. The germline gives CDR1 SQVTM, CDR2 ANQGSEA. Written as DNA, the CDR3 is TGCAGCGTCCGCCGCGCGGGGTTCGGGACAGATACGCAGTATTTT. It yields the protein CSVRRAGFGTDTQYF.